This T cell receptor beta chain was documented in a study of T-cell memory formation after mild COVID-19. V lost 7 bases, J lost 1 base, and 6 bases stayed unmatched. Germline loops: CDR1 SQVTM, CDR2 ANQGSEA. This CDR3 has 13 amino acids. This clonotype occurred a few times. Each CDR3 protein is one row after TCRdb ran MiXCR on the 5' RACE reads. The sample yields approximately 430,000 distinct CDR3 sequences, about a quarter seen once. This receptor was obtained from an adult woman who had mild COVID-19 (a few samples of this study predate the infection). Cell type and time point are not known. The V call is TRBV29-1, the J call TRBJ1-1; 7 bases are shared with TRBD1. Sequencing input: PBMCs or a T cell subset sorted from them (not recorded which). The CDR3 loop is CSARGQTNTEAFF. In nucleotides, the CDR3 is TGCAGCGCACGGGGACAGACGAACACTGAAGCTTTCTTT.